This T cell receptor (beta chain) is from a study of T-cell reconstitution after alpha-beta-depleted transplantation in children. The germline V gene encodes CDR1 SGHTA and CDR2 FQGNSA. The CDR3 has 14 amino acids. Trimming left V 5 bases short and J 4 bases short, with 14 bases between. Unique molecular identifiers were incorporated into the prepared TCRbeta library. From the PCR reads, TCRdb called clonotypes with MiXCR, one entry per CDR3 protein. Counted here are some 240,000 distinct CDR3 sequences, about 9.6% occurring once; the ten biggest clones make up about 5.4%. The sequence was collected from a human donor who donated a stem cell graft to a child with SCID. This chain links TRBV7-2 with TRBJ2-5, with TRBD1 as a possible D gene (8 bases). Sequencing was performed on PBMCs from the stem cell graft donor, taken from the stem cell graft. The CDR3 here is CASSRTGGGETQYF. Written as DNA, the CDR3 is TGTGCCAGCAGCAGAACAGGGGGGGGAGAGACCCAGTACTTC.